This T cell receptor beta chain was identified during a study of blood T cell repertoires in COVID-19. Across the whole study: Specimens from acute and convalescent COVID-19 originated in the United States, Italy and Spain. T cells, B-cell-depleted T cells, or PBMCs supplied cDNA or gDNA.

Cohort allocation depended upon clinical history that participants reported. As originally analysed: Estimation of nucleated cell counts relied on the amplification of reference gene primers. Clones were sequenced by immunoSEQ multiplex PCR, and TCRdb holds only the in-frame ones, with some missing. V and J calls and clone size follow that table, whereas D and trimming were derived from the DNA. The sample records hundreds of thousands of clones, approximately 90% being singletons. Germline values: CDR1 MNHEY, CDR2 SMNVEV (reference sequence). The CDR3 loop spans 13 amino acids. The V segment lost 2 bases and the J segment 8 bases; nucleotides outside the gene matches: 2.

This chain joins TRBV27 and TRBJ1-2; 10 bases align to TRBD1. The origin of this receptor is a woman between 18 and 29 years old who had recovered from COVID-19. The sequenced material came from PBMCs or T cells enriched from blood (not recorded which). CDR3 DNA sequence: TGTGCCAGCAGTTTAAGGGACAGGGGCGGCTACACCTTC. Its translation: CASSLRDRGGYTF.